Each of the 8 T cell receptor beta chains below was sequenced from the same sample in a study of T cell clonotyping in hematopoietic cell transplantation. The time point here: recipient sample about 28 days before transplant, after cytoreduction. TCRdb's copy holds only in-frame clones and misses some; the assay was immunoSEQ multiplex PCR. The table lists tens of thousands of clones, roughly 70% of them singletons. The sample here was peripheral blood mononuclear cells, taken before stem cell transplant. These receptors came from a man aged 45-60 years with myelodysplastic syndrome. Some clones in this sample may be carry-over from other donors' samples.

The gene calls are TRBV4-3 and TRBJ2-7; D not resolved. The CDR3 consists of 15 residues. V lost 0 bases and J 0 bases, leaving 9 bases between the germline ends. Germline assignment: CDR1 LGHNA and CDR2 YSLEER. The CDR3 nucleotides read TGCGCCAGCAGCCAAGATGCGGCTAGCTCCTACGAGCAGTACTTC. Amino acids: CASSQDAASSYEQYF.

The V call is TRBV9, the J call TRBJ2-7; D is unresolved. In germline, CDR1 is SGDLS, CDR2 YYNGEE. This CDR3 has 14 amino acids. Between the trimmed V and J ends, which lost 1 base and 0 bases, there was a span of 8 bases. The CDR3: CASSVRSGSYEQYF. CDR3 DNA: TGTGCCAGCAGCGTAAGGTCGGGCTCCTACGAGCAGTACTTC.

The V call is TRBV11-2, the J call TRBJ2-1; unclear D gene. The CDR3 has 13 residues. Germline V CDR1 and CDR2: SGHAT, FQNNGV. Trimming removed 2 bases from V and 5 bases from J, with 7 bases in between. CDR3 loop: CASSLTRNNEQFF. CDR3 nucleotide sequence: TGTGCCAGCAGCTTAACGCGAAACAATGAGCAGTTCTTC.

The J gene is TRBJ1-5, the V gene TRBV2; 8 positions agree with TRBD1. The CDR3 spans 15 residues. Trimming cost V 7 bases and J 7 bases; bases outside gene matches: 12. Germline V gene sequence: CDR1 SNHLY, CDR2 FYNNEI. The CDR3 nucleotides read TGTGCCAGCAATATGGACAGGGCCTCCCACCAGCCCCAGCATTTT. Translation gives CASNMDRASHQPQHF.

This clone was found a few times. The rearrangement uses TRBV7-2 and TRBJ2-3, with D uncertain. The CDR3 spans 15 residues. Germline-derived CDR1 and CDR2 are SGHTA and FQGNSA. Trimming pared 5 bases from V and 2 bases from J, leaving 14 bases between. The CDR3 protein is CASSRMTSTTDTQYF. The CDR3 nucleotides read TGTGCCAGCAGCCGCATGACTTCAACCACAGATACGCAGTATTTT.

This chain joins TRBV6-5 and TRBJ2-3; TRBD2 matches at 7 bases. Germline V gene lookup returns CDR1 MNHEY and CDR2 SVGAGI. J was trimmed by 1 base and V by 10 bases; bases with no gene match: 5. The CDR3 runs 13 residues. CDR3 sequence: CATILAGTDTQYF. The CDR3 nucleotides read TGTGCCACCATCCTAGCGGGCACAGATACGCAGTATTTT.

This chain links TRBV30 with TRBJ1-1; D gene ambiguous. Trimming took 0 bases from V and 4 from J, leaving 12 bases between them. The CDR3 has 14 residues. Germline V CDR1 and CDR2: GTSNPN, SVGIG (reference sequence). The CDR3 sequence is CAWSVALDGTEAFF. DNA for the CDR3: TGTGCCTGGAGTGTGGCCCTGGACGGCACTGAAGCTTTCTTT.

The chain combines TRBV30 with TRBJ1-2, with D tentatively TRBD1 (5 bases). Germline lookup yields CDR1 GTSNPN and CDR2 SVGIG (reference sequence). With 0 bases removed from V and 0 bases from J, the gap between germline ends came to 11 bases. The CDR3 loop spans 15 amino acids. The CDR3 region is CAWSVPGLTNYGYTF. Written as DNA, the CDR3 is TGTGCCTGGAGTGTACCGGGACTGACTAACTATGGCTACACCTTC.